The sequence of this T cell receptor beta chain was determined in a study of identical twins. Overall study findings and caveats: Abundant beta clonotypes from cord blood had fewer insertions, unlike memory repertoires, which showed none. Rather than following the same donors, the conclusions depended on cross-sectional statistical analysis. Weaker excess twin sharing was seen among beta out-of-frame sequences.

A universal primer site came from template switching; cDNA carried unique molecular identifiers. TCRdb itself ran the 5' RACE reads through MiXCR, one entry per CDR3 protein. The sample comprises a few hundred thousand distinct CDR3 sequences, more than 9% of which are singletons, and roughly 3% rests with the top ten. Germline V gene data show CDR1 as LGHDT and CDR2 as YNNKEL (reference sequence). The CDR3 consists of 14 residues. The V end was cut by 0 bases, the J end by 2 bases, with 8 bases between. The table lists this clonotype with many counts. Antigen: not known. Separately, the same data were catalogued under a study of yellow fever vaccine responses in identical twins.

The sequenced sample was PBMCs. The J gene is TRBJ2-7, the V gene TRBV3-1; no clear D. The clonotype comes from a woman between 18 and 30 years old in good health. CDR3 region: CASSQEQWAYEQYF. Written as DNA, the CDR3 is TGTGCCAGCAGCCAAGAACAGTGGGCCTACGAGCAGTACTTC.